The entry that follows covers one T cell receptor beta chain sequence. This record belongs to a study of T cells in localized non-small cell lung cancer. This table comes from immunoSEQ multiplex PCR, and its TCRdb copy is limited to in-frame clones, with some not included. The sample has about 17,000 clones, around four fifths seen once. This receptor was identified in a male donor aged 60 or over with stage III lung adenocarcinoma. The sequences come from peripheral blood, collected before any cancer treatment.

In DNA form, the CDR3 reads TGTGCCAGCAGCTTAGAGGGGGGGCAAGGCACTGAAGCTTTCTTT. As protein: CASSLEGGQGTEAFF. V is TRBV11-2 and J is TRBJ1-1, with D perhaps TRBD1 (6 bases). The CDR3 is 15 amino acids. Trimming removed 0 bases at V and 4 bases at J, with 12 bases between. Germline-derived CDR1 and CDR2 are SGHAT and FQNNGV.